These 15 T cell receptor beta chains came from one sample sequenced in a study of blood T cell repertoires in COVID-19 (dated by TCRdb to the early 2020s). The protocol used for the library was the immunoSEQ multiplex PCR assay. TCRdb re-hosts the immuneACCESS table, in-frame sequences only. Its copies lack some clones; in the studies checked, an unresolved V gene accounts for under half of them, and the cause for the rest is not known. This sample comprises about 90,000 clones, 90% of them detected only once. Clones ranked in the top ten supply 5% to 5.5% of the sample. Sequencing was done on a sample of peripheral blood. Receptors were obtained from a man aged 50 or older with acute or convalescent COVID-19.

V usage is TRBV6-6 and J usage is TRBJ2-1; 7 nucleotides agree with TRBD2. With 5 bases clipped from V and 10 bases from J, the junction kept 20 bases outside the gene matches. The CDR3 loop spans 17 amino acids. CDR1 and CDR2 from the germline V gene are MNHNY and SVGAGI (reference sequence). CDR3 in amino acids: CASSRGLPRTRGSEQFF. CDR3 nucleotides: TGTGCCAGCAGTCGAGGACTTCCGAGGACTAGAGGAAGCGAGCAGTTCTTC.

The chain links TRBV4-2 to TRBJ2-7, with 9 bases identical to TRBD2. V dropped 1 base and J dropped 3; count of bases not matched to a gene: 4. The CDR3 extends over 15 amino acids. Germline V gives CDR1 LGHNA, CDR2 YNFKEQ. CDR3 region: CASSQVAGGDYEQYF. The CDR3, as DNA: TGTGCCAGCAGCCAAGTCGCGGGAGGGGACTACGAGCAGTACTTC.

The rearrangement joins TRBV7-2 to TRBJ1-3, with D unclear. Per germline, CDR1 SGHTA and CDR2 FQGNSA. The CDR3 loop spans 16 amino acids. The V end was cut by 1 base, the J end by 1 base, with 11 bases between. The CDR3 sequence: CASSLGLASSGNTIYF. The CDR3, as DNA: TGTGCCAGCAGCTTAGGGCTGGCTTCGTCTGGAAACACCATATATTTT.

V is TRBV5-4 and J is TRBJ2-1; 12 bases agree with TRBD2. CDR1 is SGHNT, CDR2 YYREEE, per germline (reference sequence). V shed 0 bases, J shed 8 bases, and the junction held 9 bases outside the gene matches. The CDR3 has 17 amino acids. The CDR3 coding sequence is TGTGCCAGCAGCTTGGGGGGGCTAGCGGGAGGGTTGGATGAGCAGTTCTTC. It codes for CASSLGGLAGGLDEQFF.

V gene TRBV5-1 combines with J gene TRBJ1-4, with D maybe TRBD1 (5 bases). CDR1 SGHRS and CDR2 YFSETQ come from the germline V gene. The length of the CDR3 is 15 residues. V shed 4 bases and J shed 5 bases, with 15 bases lying between them. CDR3 in DNA: TGCGCCAGCAGCGATCAGGGAGGGAAGAATGAAAAACTGTTTTTT. Protein sequence: CASSDQGGKNEKLFF.

The chain combines TRBV11-2 with TRBJ2-7; 9 bases line up with TRBD2. Germline CDR1 SGHAT, CDR2 FQNNGV. The CDR3 is made up of 13 amino acids. The V and J ends lost 6 bases and 5 bases, in that order; junction bases with no gene match: 5. The CDR3 loop reads CASSLAGSDEQYF. DNA for the CDR3: TGTGCCAGCAGTCTAGCGGGATCGGACGAGCAGTACTTC.

The chain recombines TRBV6-5 with TRBJ1-1; unclear D gene. The germline V gene encodes CDR1 MNHEY and CDR2 SVGAGI. V gave up 5 bases and J gave up 0 bases, with 10 bases separating them. The CDR3 is 14 residues long. The CDR3 here is CASSPSTLNTEAFF. CDR3 in DNA: TGTGCCAGCAGTCCAAGCACTCTGAACACTGAAGCTTTCTTT.

The CDR3 DNA reads TGTGCCTGTCCAACAAGCGGGAGGGGAACCGGGGAGCTGTTTTTT. Amino acid sequence: CACPTSGRGTGELFF. V usage is TRBV30 and J usage is TRBJ2-2; 10 nucleotides line up with TRBD2. V lost 6 bases and J lost 5; bases outside the gene matches: 9. The germline gives CDR1 GTSNPN, CDR2 SVGIG (reference sequence). The length of the CDR3 is 15 residues.

The genes are TRBV6-2 or TRBV6-3 and TRBJ1-5; possible D gene TRBD1, 5 bases. Trimming removed 2 bases from V and 3 bases from J, with 14 bases in between. The CDR3 has 16 residues. Germline CDR1 and CDR2: MNHEY and SVGEGT. The CDR3 is CASSYVGAWANQPQHF. CDR3 DNA sequence: TGTGCCAGCAGTTACGTTGGGGCGTGGGCCAATCAGCCCCAGCATTTT.

As for this clone: At the DNA level, this CDR3 is encoded by other sequences in the same sample as well. The chain employs TRBV18 and TRBJ1-6; no firm D call. This CDR3 has 14 residues. Trimming took off 4 bases at V and 10 bases at J, with 14 bases between the two ends. Germline-derived CDR1 and CDR2 are KGHSH and LQKENI. CDR3 loop: CASSLTASGSPLHF. The CDR3 DNA follows: TGTGCCAGCTCACTAACAGCCTCGGGATCACCCCTCCACTTT.

V and J are TRBV10-1 and TRBJ1-2; D is unclear. Germline loops: CDR1 WNHNN, CDR2 SYGVQD (reference sequence). The CDR3 covers 14 residues. Deletions cut 6 bases from V and 1 base from J, with 12 bases between. CDR3 in amino acids: CASSPLEYNYGYTF. CDR3 coding DNA: TGCGCCAGCAGCCCCCTCGAGTATAACTATGGCTACACCTTC.

The chain employs TRBV5-1 and TRBJ2-7, with 8 bases fitting TRBD1. Germline lookup yields CDR1 SGHRS and CDR2 YFSETQ. The CDR3 covers 14 residues. Trimming removed 1 base from V and 2 bases from J; junction bases left unmatched: 2. The CDR3 DNA sequence: TGCGCCAGCAGCTTGTGGACAGGGACCTACGAGCAGTACTTC. Translated, it gives CASSLWTGTYEQYF.

The chain has TRBV3-1 (or the pseudogene TRBV3-2) and TRBJ2-2; D possibly corresponds to TRBD2 (6 bases). V lost 7 bases and J lost 4, with 19 bases in between. The CDR3 runs to 16 residues. Germline V lookup: CDR1 LGHDT, CDR2 YNNKEL (reference sequence). The CDR3 loop reads CASNLGRVGGTGELFF. For the CDR3, the DNA is TGTGCCAGCAACCTCGGACGGGTGGGGGGCACCGGGGAGCTGTTTTTT.

V gene TRBV10-3 combines with J gene TRBJ1-1; 7 nucleotides match TRBD1. The length of the CDR3 is 17 residues. Germline values: CDR1 ENHRY, CDR2 SYGVKD. The V segment lost 0 bases and the J segment 2 bases; nucleotides outside the gene matches: 9. CDR3 sequence reads: CAISESIPGGSNTEAFF. The DNA for the CDR3 is TGTGCCATCAGTGAGTCGATTCCAGGGGGGTCAAACACTGAAGCTTTCTTT.

This sequence joins TRBV7-9 and TRBJ2-7; no clear D. The length of the CDR3 is 13 residues. Germline CDR1 and CDR2: SEHNR and FQNEAQ (reference sequence). Trimming pared 2 bases from V and 0 bases from J, leaving 5 bases between. CDR3 protein: CASSLSLSYEQYF. CDR3 nucleotides: TGTGCCAGCAGCTTATCCCTCTCCTACGAGCAGTACTTC.